This T cell receptor beta chain comes out of a study of early T cells in non-severe SARS-CoV-2 infection. TCRdb analysed the 5' RACE reads with MiXCR anew, one entry per CDR3 protein. Here the sample spans 68,000 or so distinct CDR3 sequences, approximately 13% being singletons. Details on this clonotype: This could be a read error, since a much larger clone is one nucleotide away.

The V and J ends lost 5 bases and 3 bases respectively, with 4 bases between them. The CDR3 extends over 11 amino acids. The germline V gene has CDR1 SEHNR and CDR2 FQNEAQ (reference sequence). This receptor was taken from an adult who was a healthcare worker with PCR-confirmed SARS-CoV-2 infection or an uninfected control (not recorded which). The gene calls are TRBV7-9 and TRBJ1-1; the D is unclear. The sequenced sample was whole blood. CDR3 in DNA: TGTGCCAGCAGCCCGGACACTGAAGCTTTCTTT. This sequence encodes CASSPDTEAFF.